This paragraph covers one T cell receptor beta chain sequence. Its target is unknown. This entry is derived from a study of OX40 agonist ivuxolimab in advanced cancers. Study-level points and caveats: Expanded clones were, on average, more numerous among CD8+ T cells than CD4+.

The CDR3 spans 13 residues. Germline CDR1 is KGHSH and CDR2 is LQKENI. Trimming took off 6 bases at V and 5 bases at J, with 10 bases between the two ends. Generated by immunoSEQ multiplex PCR, the TCRdb table keeps only in-frame clones and is missing some. The data hold about 69,000 clones, with approximately 90% observed a single time. The sequence was obtained from an adult with an advanced solid tumor such as melanoma, head and neck, liver or kidney cancer. The rearrangement joins TRBV18 to TRBJ2-2, with D possibly being TRBD1 (6 bases). This material consisted of CD4+ or CD8+ T cells sorted from blood, taken in a trial of the OX40 agonist ivuxolimab. In DNA, the CDR3 is TGTGCCAGCTCGCCCACAGGGACCGGGGAGCTGTTTTTT. Encoded protein: CASSPTGTGELFF.